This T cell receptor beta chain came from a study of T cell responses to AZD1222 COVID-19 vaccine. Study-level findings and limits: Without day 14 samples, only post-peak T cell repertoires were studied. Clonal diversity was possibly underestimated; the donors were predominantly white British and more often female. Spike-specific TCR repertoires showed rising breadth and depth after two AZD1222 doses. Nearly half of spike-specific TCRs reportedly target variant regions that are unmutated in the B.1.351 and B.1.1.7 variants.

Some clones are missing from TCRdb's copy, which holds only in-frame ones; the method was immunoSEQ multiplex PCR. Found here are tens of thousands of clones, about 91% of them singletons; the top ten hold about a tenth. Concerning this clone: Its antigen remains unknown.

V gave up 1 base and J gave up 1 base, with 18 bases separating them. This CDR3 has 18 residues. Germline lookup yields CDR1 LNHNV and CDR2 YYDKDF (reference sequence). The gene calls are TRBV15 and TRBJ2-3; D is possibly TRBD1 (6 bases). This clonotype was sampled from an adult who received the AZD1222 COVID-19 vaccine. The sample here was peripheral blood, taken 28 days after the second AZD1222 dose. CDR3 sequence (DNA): TGTGCCACCAGCAGAGTTCCAGGGGTGGGGTGGGGCACAGATACGCAGTATTTT. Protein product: CATSRVPGVGWGTDTQYF.